This T cell receptor (beta chain) was identified during a study of cytomegalovirus exposure and HLA in healthy donors. The germline V gene encodes CDR1 KGHSH and CDR2 LQKENI. The V and J ends lost 6 bases and 1 base, in that order; junction bases with no gene match: 6. The CDR3 has 14 residues. The PCR was carried out with 60 Vbeta primers and 13 Jbeta primers. Data came from immunoSEQ multiplex PCR; TCRdb stores just in-frame clones and leaves some out. This sample has some 120,000 clones, with roughly 74% found just once. This sequence was found in a woman aged 50 to 60 in good health and CMV-seropositive. Sequenced: PBMCs. The J gene is TRBJ2-7, the V gene TRBV18; 7 bases are shared with TRBD1. As DNA, the CDR3 is TGTGCCAGCTCTTCAGGACAGGAATCCTACGAGCAGTACTTC. Its protein is CASSSGQESYEQYF.